This T cell receptor beta chain was identified in a study of shared clonotypes between healthy human individuals. V was pared by 6 bases and J by 4 bases, with 18 bases between. Germline-derived CDR1 and CDR2 are MGHDK and SYGVNS. The CDR3 spans 16 residues. As defined, naive CD8 cells were CD45RO-negative and positively selected for CCR7, with terminally differentiated effector memory CD45RA+ cells excluded. Profiled with immunoSEQ multiplex PCR; TCRdb holds only in-frame clones, not every one. The data contain nearly 600,000 clones, around 95% of them singletons. This clone was counted a single time.

The sample comprised naive CD8+ T cells sorted from blood. This sequence joins TRBV25-1 and TRBJ2-2, with D possibly TRBD2 on 5 matching bases. The sequence came from a young woman in good health. CDR3 bases: TGTGCCAGCAGCCCCCAAATCGGGGATGGCACCGGGGAGCTGTTTTTT. It specifies CASSPQIGDGTGELFF.